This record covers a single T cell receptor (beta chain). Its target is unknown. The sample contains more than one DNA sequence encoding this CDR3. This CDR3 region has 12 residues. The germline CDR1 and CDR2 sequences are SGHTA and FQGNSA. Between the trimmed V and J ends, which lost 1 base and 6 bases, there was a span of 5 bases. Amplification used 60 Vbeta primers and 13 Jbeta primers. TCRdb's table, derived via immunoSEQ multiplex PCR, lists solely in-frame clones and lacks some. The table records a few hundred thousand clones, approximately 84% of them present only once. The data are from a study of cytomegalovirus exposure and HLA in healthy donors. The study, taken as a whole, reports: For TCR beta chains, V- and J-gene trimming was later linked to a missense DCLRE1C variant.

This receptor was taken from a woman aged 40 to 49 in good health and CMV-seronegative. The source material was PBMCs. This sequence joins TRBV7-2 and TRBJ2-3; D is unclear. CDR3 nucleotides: TGTGCCAGCAGCTTAGGGGCGGATACGCAGTATTTT. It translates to CASSLGADTQYF.